One and the same sample provided the 19 T cell receptor beta chains below, sequenced in a study of blood T cell repertoires in COVID-19. Generated by immunoSEQ multiplex PCR, the TCRdb table keeps only in-frame clones and is missing some. The repertoire holds just over 250,000 clones, with about 87% as singletons. Sample: peripheral blood. The receptors stem from a man aged 55 to 69 who had recovered from COVID-19.

V is TRBV27 and J is TRBJ1-5, with 7 bases fitting TRBD1. Germline trimming cut 8 bases from V and 0 bases from J; bases unmatched to any gene: 7. The CDR3 runs to 15 residues. Per germline, CDR1 MNHEY and CDR2 SMNVEV (reference sequence). CDR3 in DNA: TGTGCCAGCCTCGACAGGGCTTATAGCAATCAGCCCCAGCATTTT. This encodes CASLDRAYSNQPQHF.

This rearrangement joins TRBV11-2 to TRBJ1-3, with D maybe TRBD1 (5 bases). V lost 3 bases to trimming and J lost 0 bases, with 12 bases between them. From germline, CDR1 is SGHAT and CDR2 FQNNGV. The CDR3 is made up of 16 amino acids. The CDR3 nucleotides are TGTGCCAGCAGCTTGGGGGGACTGAGCTCTGGAAACACCATATATTTT. As protein: CASSLGGLSSGNTIYF.

This rearrangement joins TRBV30 to TRBJ2-1; possibly TRBD2 for D (5 bases). V lost 2 bases, J lost 8 bases, and 13 bases lay in between. Germline CDR1 is GTSNPN and CDR2 is SVGIG (reference sequence). CDR3 length equals 13 residues. CDR3 in amino acids: CAWSRLFRDEQFF. The DNA of the CDR3 is TGTGCCTGGAGTAGACTATTTCGGGATGAGCAGTTCTTC.

This chain joins TRBV6-5 and TRBJ2-4; TRBD2 agrees at 8 bases. V was clipped by 2 bases and J by 1 base; unmatched bases: 4. Germline values: CDR1 MNHEY, CDR2 SVGAGI. The CDR3 extends over 16 amino acids. The CDR3 bases are TGTGCCAGCAGTTACCAGGGCGGGGGGGCCAAAAACATTCAGTACTTC. It codes for CASSYQGGGAKNIQYF.

The rearrangement joins TRBV3-1 (or the pseudogene TRBV3-2) to TRBJ2-5; maybe TRBD2 (6 bases). The germline CDR1 and CDR2 sequences are LGHDT and YNNKEL (reference sequence). Trimming left V 0 bases short and J 5 bases short, with 10 bases between. The CDR3 runs 14 residues. The DNA of the CDR3 is TGTGCCAGCAGCCAAGAAGGGACTGGGGAGACCCAGTACTTC. Protein: CASSQEGTGETQYF.

The chain recombines TRBV7-2 with TRBJ2-4; 11 positions match TRBD2. The CDR3 sequence is 17 residues long. The germline V gene encodes CDR1 SGHTA and CDR2 FQGNSA. V dropped 4 bases and J dropped 8; count of bases not matched to a gene: 13. Written as DNA, the CDR3 is TGTGCCAGCAGCTCAAGGACTAGCGGGTTTGCCGAGGACATTCAGTACTTC. This gives the protein CASSSRTSGFAEDIQYF.

The rearrangement links TRBV18 to TRBJ2-1, with 8 nucleotides matching TRBD2. Germline CDR1 KGHSH, CDR2 LQKENI. The CDR3 totals 16 residues. Trimming cost V 5 bases and J 4 bases; bases outside gene matches: 10. The CDR3 region is CASSARTSLSYNEQFF. CDR3 coding DNA: TGTGCCAGCTCAGCCCGGACTAGCCTCTCATACAATGAGCAGTTCTTC.

The chain is built from TRBV29-1 and TRBJ2-3; 9 nucleotides match TRBD1. Germline V lookup: CDR1 SQVTM, CDR2 ANQGSEA. CDR3 length: 13 amino acids. The V gene end was trimmed by 7 bases and the J gene end by 4 bases; junction bases not matched to a gene: 6. The CDR3 nucleotides are TGCAGCGGTGGACAGGGGCCTCCAGATACGCAGTATTTT. Translating it yields CSGGQGPPDTQYF.

The chain recombines TRBV5-6 with TRBJ1-3; D is unresolved. With 0 bases removed from V and 1 base from J, the gap between germline ends came to 2 bases. The CDR3 extends over 13 amino acids. Germline-derived CDR1 and CDR2 are SGHDT and YYEEEE. The CDR3: CASSLASGNTIYF. In DNA, the CDR3 is TGTGCCAGCAGCTTGGCTTCTGGAAACACCATATATTTT.

A single count supports this clone. The rearrangement uses TRBV7-8 and TRBJ2-7; maybe TRBD1 (5 bases). Germline V lookup: CDR1 SGHVS, CDR2 FQNEAQ. With 3 bases removed from V and 0 bases from J, the gap between germline ends came to 9 bases. CDR3 length: 14 residues. Written as DNA, the CDR3 is TGTGCCAGCAGCTTCTCAGGGTCCTCCTACGAGCAGTACTTC. Protein product: CASSFSGSSYEQYF.

V usage is TRBV14 and J usage is TRBJ2-5, with TRBD1 as a possible D gene (6 bases). Trimming stripped 1 base from V and 4 bases from J, with 10 bases between. Germline V lookup: CDR1 SGHDN, CDR2 FVKESK. The CDR3 extends over 14 amino acids. In DNA form, the CDR3 reads TGTGCCAGCAGCCAAGGGGGGCGTCGAGAGACCCAGTACTTC. The encoded protein is CASSQGGRRETQYF.

The chain has TRBV10-3 and TRBJ2-7; 7 bases are a match to TRBD1. This CDR3 contains 14 residues. V gave up 0 bases and J gave up 3 bases; unmatched junction bases: 2. CDR1 and CDR2 from the germline V gene are ENHRY and SYGVKD. The CDR3 region is CAISESNRGYEQYF. The CDR3 DNA reads TGTGCCATCAGTGAGTCGAACAGGGGCTACGAGCAGTACTTC.

The rearrangement joins TRBV6-6 to TRBJ2-7, with 9 bases lining up with TRBD1. Germline values: CDR1 MNHNY, CDR2 SVGAGI (reference sequence). Trimming removed 2 bases from V and 6 bases from J; junction bases left unmatched: 8. There are 15 residues in the CDR3. For the CDR3, the DNA is TGTGCCAGCAGTTACCCGGGACAGGGATTCGGCGAGCAGTACTTC. As protein: CASSYPGQGFGEQYF.

This sequence joins TRBV7-6 and TRBJ2-5, with 7 bases identical to TRBD2. Trimming at V came to 3 bases and at J to 4 bases, leaving 14 bases not matched to a gene. CDR1 SGHVS and CDR2 FNYEAQ come from the germline V gene. CDR3 size: 17 residues. The CDR3: CASSFTGGGVIRETQYF. CDR3 in DNA: TGTGCCAGCAGCTTTACGGGTGGGGGGGTAATAAGAGAGACCCAGTACTTC. The whole variable domain, filled in from reference TRBV7-6 and TRBJ2-5, reads GAGVSQSPRYKVTKRGQDVALRCDPISGHVSLYWYRQALGQGPEFLTYFNYEAQQDKSGLPNDRFSAERPEGSISTLTIQRTEQRDSAMYRCASSFTGGGVIRETQYFGPGTRLLVL.

This chain connects TRBV7-6 to TRBJ1-2, with TRBD1 identical over 12 bases. The junction had 7 bases not matched to a gene; V was cut back by 4 bases and J by 7 bases. This CDR3 region has 15 residues. The V gene's germline CDR1 is SGHVS and CDR2 FNYEAQ. The CDR3 spells CASSYPGQGASGYTF. The CDR3 DNA sequence: TGTGCCAGCAGCTACCCGGGACAGGGGGCGTCTGGCTACACCTTC.

The V call is TRBV9, the J call TRBJ1-3; D ambiguous. This CDR3 is 15 amino acids long. The germline CDR1 and CDR2 sequences are SGDLS and YYNGEE. With 0 bases removed from V and 0 bases from J, the gap between germline ends came to 7 bases. The CDR3 DNA reads TGTGCCAGCAGCGTAGATGAGGTCTCTGGAAACACCATATATTTT. Translation: CASSVDEVSGNTIYF.

This chain joins TRBV27 and TRBJ1-1; D uncertain. The CDR3 contains 14 residues. Germline V gene lookup returns CDR1 MNHEY and CDR2 SMNVEV (reference sequence). V was cut by 2 bases and J by 6 bases, with 13 bases left in between. CDR3 bases: TGTGCCAGCAGTTTACAGGTAAAGTCGCCTGAAGCTTTCTTT. Its translation: CASSLQVKSPEAFF.

The gene calls are TRBV7-8 and TRBJ2-7, with 9 bases lining up with TRBD2. Germline loops: CDR1 SGHVS, CDR2 FQNEAQ. V lost 5 bases and J lost 2; bases outside the gene matches: 16. The CDR3 extends over 18 amino acids. The CDR3 DNA reads TGTGCCAGCAGCGCAGGGGGTAGCGGGGGCCATGCCCCCTACGAGCAGTACTTC. Its protein is CASSAGGSGGHAPYEQYF.

The chain couples TRBV19 to TRBJ1-3; a weak D match, TRBD1 (5 bases). Trimming stripped 0 bases from V and 1 base from J, with 7 bases between. CDR1 and CDR2 (germline): LNHDA, SQIVND (reference sequence). This CDR3 is 15 amino acids long. CDR3 loop: CASSIDGGSGNTIYF. The CDR3 DNA follows: TGTGCCAGTAGTATAGACGGGGGATCTGGAAACACCATATATTTT.